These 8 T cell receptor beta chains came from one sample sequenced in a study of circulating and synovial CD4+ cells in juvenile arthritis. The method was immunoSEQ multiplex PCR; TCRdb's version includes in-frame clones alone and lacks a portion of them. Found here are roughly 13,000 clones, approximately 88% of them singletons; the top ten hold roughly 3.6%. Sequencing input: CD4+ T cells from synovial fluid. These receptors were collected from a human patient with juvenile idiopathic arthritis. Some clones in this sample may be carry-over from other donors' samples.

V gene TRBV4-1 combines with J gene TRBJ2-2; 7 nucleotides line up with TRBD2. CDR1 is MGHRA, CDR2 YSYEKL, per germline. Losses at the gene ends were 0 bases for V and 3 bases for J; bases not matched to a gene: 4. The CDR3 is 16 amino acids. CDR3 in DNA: TGCGCCAGCAGCCAAGATCCAGGGAGGGACACCGGGGAGCTGTTTTTT. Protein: CASSQDPGRDTGELFF.

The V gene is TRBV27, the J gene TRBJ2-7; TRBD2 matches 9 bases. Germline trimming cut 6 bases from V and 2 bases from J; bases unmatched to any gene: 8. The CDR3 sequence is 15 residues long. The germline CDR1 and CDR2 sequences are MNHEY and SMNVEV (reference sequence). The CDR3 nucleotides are TGTGCCAGCAGAGACGGGGCTAGCGGGACCTACGAGCAGTACTTC. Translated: CASRDGASGTYEQYF.

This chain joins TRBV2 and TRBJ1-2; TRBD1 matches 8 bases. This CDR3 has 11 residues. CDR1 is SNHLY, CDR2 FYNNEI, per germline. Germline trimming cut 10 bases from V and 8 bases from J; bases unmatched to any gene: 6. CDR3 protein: CATQGAGGYTF. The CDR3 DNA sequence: TGTGCCACCCAGGGGGCGGGGGGCTACACCTTC.

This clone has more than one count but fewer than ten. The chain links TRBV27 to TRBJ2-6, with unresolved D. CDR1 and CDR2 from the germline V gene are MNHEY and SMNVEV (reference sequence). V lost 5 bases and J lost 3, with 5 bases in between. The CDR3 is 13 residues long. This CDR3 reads CASSPFGANVLTF. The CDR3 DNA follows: TGTGCCAGCAGTCCCTTTGGGGCCAACGTCCTGACTTTC.

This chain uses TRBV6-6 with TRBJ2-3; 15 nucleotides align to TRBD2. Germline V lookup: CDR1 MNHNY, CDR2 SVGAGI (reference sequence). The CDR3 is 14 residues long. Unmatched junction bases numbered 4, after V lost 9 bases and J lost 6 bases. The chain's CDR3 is CASRGTSGGDTQYF. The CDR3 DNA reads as TGTGCCAGTAGAGGGACTAGCGGGGGGGATACGCAGTATTTT.

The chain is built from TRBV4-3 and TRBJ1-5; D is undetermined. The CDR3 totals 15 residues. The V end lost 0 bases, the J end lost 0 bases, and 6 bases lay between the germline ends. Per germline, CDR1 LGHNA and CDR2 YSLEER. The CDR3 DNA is TGCGCCAGCAGCCAAGAGCGGGGTAGCAATCAGCCCCAGCATTTT. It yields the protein CASSQERGSNQPQHF.

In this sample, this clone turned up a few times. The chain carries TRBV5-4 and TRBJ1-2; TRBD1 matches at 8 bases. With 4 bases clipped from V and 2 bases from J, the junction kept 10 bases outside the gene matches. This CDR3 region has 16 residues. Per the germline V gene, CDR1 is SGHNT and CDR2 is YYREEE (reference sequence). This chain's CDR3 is CASSPTGATLNYGYTF. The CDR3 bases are TGTGCCAGCAGCCCGACAGGGGCCACCCTAAACTATGGCTACACCTTC.

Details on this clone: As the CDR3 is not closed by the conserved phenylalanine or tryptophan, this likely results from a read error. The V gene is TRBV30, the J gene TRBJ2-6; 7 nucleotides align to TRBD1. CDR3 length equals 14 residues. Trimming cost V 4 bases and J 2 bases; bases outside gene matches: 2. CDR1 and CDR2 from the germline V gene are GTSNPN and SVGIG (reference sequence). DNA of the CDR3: TGTGCCTGGATTGACAGGGCTGGGGCCAACGTCCTGACTTCC. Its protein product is CAWIDRAGANVLTS.